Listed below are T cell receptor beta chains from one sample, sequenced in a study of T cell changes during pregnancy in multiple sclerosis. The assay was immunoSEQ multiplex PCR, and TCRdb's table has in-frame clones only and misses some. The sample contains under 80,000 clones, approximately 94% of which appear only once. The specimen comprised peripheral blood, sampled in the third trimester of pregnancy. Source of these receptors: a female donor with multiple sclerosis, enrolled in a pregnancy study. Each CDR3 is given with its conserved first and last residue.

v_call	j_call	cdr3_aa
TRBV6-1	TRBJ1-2	CASRGNYRENYGYTF
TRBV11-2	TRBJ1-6	CASSVTGMPPLHF
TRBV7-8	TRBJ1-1	CASSLSRPRDRGDTEAFF
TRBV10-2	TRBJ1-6	CATDWGVRQGISPLHF
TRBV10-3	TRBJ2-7	CAIRGATNAYEQYF
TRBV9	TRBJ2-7	CASSPRQGSTYEQYF
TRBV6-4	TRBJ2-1	CASATGTGDGDEQFF
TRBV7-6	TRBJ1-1	CASSAAPGGNTEAFF
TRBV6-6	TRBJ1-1	CASSPGTRNTEAFF
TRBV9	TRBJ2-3	CASSVVGSGGWDTQYF